Included here is one TCR beta chain sequence, with context. This sample was taken from a study of blood T cell repertoires in COVID-19. This CDR3 is built from 14 residues. V dropped 6 bases and J dropped 6 bases, with 13 bases sitting between them. Germline-derived CDR1 and CDR2 are SGHRS and YFSETQ. Sequencing used immunoSEQ multiplex PCR; TCRdb keeps in-frame clones, though not all of them. The repertoire has about 120,000 clones, approximately 78% of them found once; the top ten carry 7.9%. Sequenced input: peripheral blood. The sequence came from a man aged 70-80 years with acute or convalescent COVID-19. This chain uses TRBV5-1 with TRBJ1-6, with a weak D call TRBD1 (5 bases). The DNA of the CDR3 is TGCGCCAGCAAATCAGGGAACGCTAATTCACCCCTCCACTTT. This sequence encodes CASKSGNANSPLHF.